The 30 T cell receptor beta chains below all came from one sample that was sequenced in a study of cytomegalovirus exposure and HLA in healthy donors. The PCR used 60 Vbeta and 13 Jbeta primers. Clones were read by immunoSEQ multiplex PCR, and TCRdb kept only the in-frame ones, dropping some. The sample lists over 150,000 clones; 80% were seen once. Sequencing input: PBMCs. The receptors here all came from a man aged 25 to 45 in good health and CMV-seropositive.

The J gene is TRBJ1-5, the V gene TRBV6-1; 9 bases are shared with TRBD1. There are 15 residues in the CDR3. V was clipped by 5 bases and J by 7 bases; unmatched bases: 9. Germline-derived CDR1 and CDR2 are MNHNS and SASEGT. In DNA, the CDR3 is TGTGCCAGCAGTATCCACCGGGACAGGGTACAGCCCCAGCATTTT. Its protein is CASSIHRDRVQPQHF.

This rearrangement joins TRBV6-5 to TRBJ2-7; 7 bases align to TRBD2. V was clipped by 0 bases and J by 3 bases; unmatched bases: 5. CDR1 MNHEY and CDR2 SVGAGI come from the germline V gene. The CDR3 totals 15 residues. The CDR3 is CASSYSGLADYEQYF. CDR3 nucleotide sequence: TGTGCCAGCAGTTACTCGGGGCTAGCGGACTACGAGCAGTACTTC.

V and J are TRBV9 and TRBJ2-5; D call uncertain. The J call may be incorrect, as the DNA end agrees better with TRBJ2-7. The CDR3 has 14 amino acids. The V gene's germline CDR1 is SGDLS and CDR2 YYNGEE. As DNA, the CDR3 is TGTGCCAGCAGCGGAGAGGCACTTTCCTACGAGCAGTACTTC. It yields the protein CASSGEALSYEQYF.

V gene TRBV5-1 combines with J gene TRBJ2-5; D is unresolved. This CDR3 comprises 16 residues. V shed 3 bases and J shed 0 bases, with 15 bases lying between them. Germline CDR1 and CDR2: SGHRS and YFSETQ. CDR3 amino acids: CASSYQTRGHQETQYF. As DNA, the CDR3 is TGCGCCAGCAGCTACCAGACCCGAGGCCACCAAGAGACCCAGTACTTC.

This chain joins TRBV23-1 and TRBJ2-5, with D possibly matching TRBD1 (6 bases). TRBV23-1 is flagged as an ORF with uncertain function. V lost 0 bases and J 5 bases, leaving 22 bases between the germline ends. The CDR3 extends over 18 amino acids. The CDR3 nucleotides are TGCGCCAGCAGTCAATCAGGGGTAAGGGGGTGTTGTCAGGAGACCCAGTACTTC. It encodes CASSQSGVRGCCQETQYF.

CDR3 sequence (DNA): TGTGCCAGTAGTATATCGGGTAGCGGGAGGACCGATGAGCAGTTCTTC. Translated, it gives CASSISGSGRTDEQFF. The rearrangement joins TRBV19 to TRBJ2-1, with TRBD2 identical over 10 bases. V dropped 2 bases and J dropped 8; count of bases not matched to a gene: 9. There are 16 residues in the CDR3. Germline values: CDR1 LNHDA, CDR2 SQIVND (reference sequence).

This clone was detected a few times. The gene calls are TRBV21-1 and TRBJ2-1; TRBD2 is taken as the D call from the table, unchecked against the DNA. TRBV21-1 is termed a pseudogene. This CDR3 has 18 amino acids. The chain's CDR3 is CASSNSLAGSMAYNEQFF. CDR3 coding DNA: TGTGCCAGCAGCAATTCACTAGCGGGGAGCATGGCCTACAATGAGCAGTTCTTC.

The chain links TRBV14 to TRBJ2-5; D is possibly TRBD2 (5 bases). V was clipped by 0 bases and J by 3 bases, with 8 bases between them. The CDR3 has 14 residues. The germline V gene encodes CDR1 SGHDN and CDR2 FVKESK. The CDR3 region is CASSQDGRKETQYF. The DNA for the CDR3 is TGTGCCAGCAGCCAAGATGGGAGAAAAGAGACCCAGTACTTC.

With respect to this clone: One junction end does not reproduce the germline sequence, and a read error may be involved. In the same sample, other DNA sequences code for this CDR3. The chain carries TRBV5-1 and TRBJ2-5; 8 bases line up with TRBD2. CDR1 SGHRS and CDR2 YFSETQ come from the germline V gene. This CDR3 spans 13 amino acids. CDR3 bases: TGCGCCAGCAGGGAGGGAGCGGGAGAGACTCAGTACTTC. Encoded protein: CASREGAGETQYF.

The rearrangement links TRBV6-5 to TRBJ2-5; 13 bases fit TRBD2. Trimming took 7 bases from V and 5 from J; bases not matched to a gene: 4. Germline V gene sequence: CDR1 MNHEY, CDR2 SVGAGI. The CDR3 consists of 14 residues. Written as DNA, the CDR3 is TGTGCCAGCAAACAACTAGCGGGAGGGGAGACCCAGTACTTC. Its protein is CASKQLAGGETQYF.

This chain joins TRBV5-6 and TRBJ2-7; D gene uncertain. Germline V lookup: CDR1 SGHDT, CDR2 YYEEEE. CDR3 length: 13 amino acids. Trimming removed 0 bases from V and 4 bases from J, with 8 bases in between. CDR3 amino acids: CASSLGRPYEQYF. The CDR3 DNA sequence: TGTGCCAGCAGCTTGGGTCGTCCTTACGAGCAGTACTTC.

This clone was detected only a few times. Other DNA variants within this sample encode the same CDR3. The chain couples TRBV11-2 to TRBJ2-7; a possible D gene is TRBD1 (6 bases). CDR3 size: 14 residues. Trimming stripped 3 bases from V and 6 bases from J, with 15 bases between. Per germline, CDR1 SGHAT and CDR2 FQNNGV. CDR3 sequence: CASSFLQGSGEQYF. The DNA of the CDR3 is TGTGCCAGCAGCTTCCTACAGGGAAGCGGCGAGCAGTACTTC.

This clone has just a few counts. The chain carries TRBV30 and TRBJ2-7; 8 bases map to TRBD2. The CDR3 is 13 amino acids. The V gene's germline CDR1 is GTSNPN and CDR2 SVGIG (reference sequence). V dropped 6 bases and J dropped 7; count of bases not matched to a gene: 11. The CDR3 loop is CACKSSGWGEQYF. CDR3 bases: TGTGCCTGCAAATCTAGCGGGTGGGGGGAGCAGTACTTC.

V is TRBV7-3 and J is TRBJ2-7; 8 nucleotides line up with TRBD1. The V gene end was trimmed by 8 bases and the J gene end by 5 bases; junction bases not matched to a gene: 11. In germline, CDR1 is SGHTA, CDR2 FQGTGA. The CDR3 length is 14 residues. CDR3 sequence reads: CASSKRTGSNEQYF. CDR3 coding DNA: TGTGCCAGCTCTAAGCGGACAGGGAGCAACGAGCAGTACTTC.

This clone was seen only once. The DNA for the CDR3 is TGCGCCAGCAGCCAAGAACTGCGGGGGACTCCCTACGAGCAGTACTTC. Encoded protein: CASSQELRGTPYEQYF. This sequence joins TRBV4-3 and TRBJ2-7; 7 positions agree with TRBD2. Germline V gene lookup returns CDR1 LGHNA and CDR2 YSLEER. Trimming took 0 bases from V and 2 from J; bases not matched to a gene: 7. The CDR3 is made up of 16 amino acids.

The CDR3 protein is CASSLAARGSGANVLTF. CDR3 nucleotide sequence: TGTGCCAGCAGTTTAGCGGCCAGGGGGTCTGGGGCCAACGTCCTGACTTTC. The V gene is TRBV27, the J gene TRBJ2-6, with 7 bases identical to TRBD1. V shed 2 bases, J shed 1 base, and the junction held 5 bases outside the gene matches. The germline V gene encodes CDR1 MNHEY and CDR2 SMNVEV (reference sequence). The CDR3 totals 17 residues.

For the CDR3, the DNA is TGTGCCAGCAGCGAAGAGGGCGATGAGCAGTTCTTC. This translates into CASSEEGDEQFF. V usage is TRBV7-3 and J usage is TRBJ2-1, with D perhaps TRBD2 (5 bases). CDR1 and CDR2 from the germline V gene are SGHTA and FQGTGA. The CDR3 loop spans 12 amino acids. Trimming removed 5 bases from V and 8 bases from J, with 10 bases in between.

This chain links TRBV18 with TRBJ1-2, with 7 bases matching TRBD1. Germline trimming cut 3 bases from V and 5 bases from J; bases unmatched to any gene: 3. CDR3 size: 13 residues. Germline values: CDR1 KGHSH, CDR2 LQKENI. The CDR3 spells CASSPDRKYGYTF. The CDR3 nucleotides are TGTGCCAGCTCACCGGACAGGAAATATGGCTACACCTTC.

This chain connects TRBV6-6 to TRBJ2-7, with TRBD1 matching 9 bases. Germline values: CDR1 MNHNY, CDR2 SVGAGI (reference sequence). The V and J ends lost 7 bases and 5 bases, in that order; junction bases with no gene match: 12. The CDR3 is 15 residues long. Written as DNA, the CDR3 is TGTGCCAGCAACCACCGGGACAGGGTTCTCCACGAGCAGTACTTC. Translation gives CASNHRDRVLHEQYF.

This clone was counted between two and nine times. The V and J genes are TRBV7-9 and TRBJ2-3, with 7 bases matching TRBD2. CDR1 is SEHNR, CDR2 FQNEAQ, per germline (reference sequence). Losses at the gene ends were 10 bases for V and 6 bases for J; bases not matched to a gene: 4. This CDR3 comprises 11 residues. CDR3 DNA sequence: TGTGCCACCACCGGGAGGGATACGCAGTATTTT. Its translation is CATTGRDTQYF.

The chain is built from TRBV20-1 and TRBJ1-2, with D maybe TRBD1 (6 bases). Trimming shortened V by 6 bases and J by 7 bases, and 12 bases separated the two germline ends. The CDR3 loop spans 11 amino acids. Germline V lookup: CDR1 DFQATT, CDR2 SNEGSKA (reference sequence). CDR3 protein: CSARTGFGYTF. CDR3 sequence (DNA): TGCAGTGCAAGAACAGGGTTTGGCTACACCTTC.

A note on this clone: A junction boundary mismatches the germline segment, possibly from a read error. The chain uses TRBV7-9 and TRBJ2-4; TRBD2 might be the D (5 bases). The CDR3 runs to 17 residues. Germline-derived CDR1 and CDR2 are SEHNR and FQNEAQ (reference sequence). CDR3 loop: CSSSLDLTGGAKNIQYF. The CDR3 DNA reads as TGTTCCAGCAGCTTAGATCTCACCGGCGGGGCCAAAAACATTCAGTACTTC.

The chain combines TRBV5-1 with TRBJ1-1, with a tentative D call TRBD1 (6 bases). V dropped 1 base and J dropped 0 bases, with 10 bases sitting between them. Germline lookup yields CDR1 SGHRS and CDR2 YFSETQ. This CDR3 region has 15 residues. As DNA, the CDR3 is TGCGCCAGCAGCTTGCCCCAGGGGCTGAACACTGAAGCTTTCTTT. Its translation: CASSLPQGLNTEAFF.

This clone was counted between two and nine times. Written as DNA, the CDR3 is TGTGCCACCAGCAGAGATCTTTCACCCCTCCACTTT. Amino acids: CATSRDLSPLHF. The V call is TRBV15, the J call TRBJ1-6; no firm D call. The CDR3 contains 12 residues. Per germline, CDR1 LNHNV and CDR2 YYDKDF (reference sequence). Trimming removed 0 bases at V and 9 bases at J, with 3 bases between. Full variable domain (rest looked up from reference TRBV15 and TRBJ1-6): DAMVIQNPRYQVTQFGKPVTLSCSQTLNHNVMYWYQQKSSQAPKLLFHYYDKDFNNEADTPDNFQSRRPNTSFCFLDIRSPGLGDTAMYLCATSRDLSPLHFGNGTRLTVT.

The rearrangement joins TRBV6-5 to TRBJ1-1, with D tentatively TRBD1 (5 bases). CDR1 is MNHEY and CDR2 is SVGAGI in the germline V gene. V dropped 5 bases and J dropped 7 bases, with 14 bases sitting between them. The CDR3 has 13 residues. CDR3 DNA sequence: TGTGCCAGCAGTCCTTCCCGGGGGGGTGAAGCTTTCTTT. Translation: CASSPSRGGEAFF.

The V call is TRBV6-1, the J call TRBJ2-4, with 8 bases identical to TRBD1. The CDR3 has 17 amino acids. With V trimmed by 0 bases and J by 6 bases, 10 bases remained unmatched. Germline assignment: CDR1 MNHNS and CDR2 SASEGT. CDR3 amino acids: CASSEANRQGSRNIQYF. CDR3 DNA sequence: TGTGCCAGCAGTGAAGCAAATAGACAGGGGTCCCGAAACATTCAGTACTTC.

This sequence joins TRBV9 and TRBJ1-2, with D possibly TRBD1 on 5 matching bases. The CDR3 consists of 15 residues. The V end was cut by 0 bases, the J end by 4 bases, with 13 bases between. Germline V gives CDR1 SGDLS, CDR2 YYNGEE. The CDR3 reads CASSVVEGAPYGYTF. In DNA, the CDR3 is TGTGCCAGCAGCGTAGTGGAAGGGGCCCCCTATGGCTACACCTTC.

This sequence joins TRBV28 and TRBJ1-2, with TRBD1 matching over 8 bases. The germline V gene encodes CDR1 MDHEN and CDR2 SYDVKM. This CDR3 has 14 residues. The V segment lost 1 base and the J segment 6 bases; nucleotides outside the gene matches: 4. CDR3 amino acids: CASSLSGTGNGYTF. Here the CDR3 DNA reads TGTGCCAGCAGTTTATCGGGGACAGGAAATGGCTACACCTTC.

The chain carries TRBV7-9 and TRBJ1-2; 7 bases line up with TRBD1. This CDR3 is 13 amino acids long. The germline V gene has CDR1 SEHNR and CDR2 FQNEAQ (reference sequence). Germline trimming cut 6 bases from V and 2 bases from J; bases unmatched to any gene: 3. DNA for the CDR3: TGTGCCAGCAGTCGGGACAGCAACTATGGCTACACCTTC. This translates into CASSRDSNYGYTF.

The CDR3 sequence: CASSWTPRGQETQYF. In DNA, the CDR3 is TGTGCCAGCAGCTGGACCCCCAGGGGGCAAGAGACCCAGTACTTC. The chain joins TRBV13 to TRBJ2-5; TRBD1 matches 7 bases. The germline V gene encodes CDR1 PRHDT and CDR2 FYEKMQ (reference sequence). The CDR3 totals 15 residues. The V gene end was trimmed by 4 bases and the J gene end by 2 bases; junction bases not matched to a gene: 7.